These T cell receptor beta chains were read from a single sample in a study of T cell responses to AZD1222 COVID-19 vaccine. Profiling relied on immunoSEQ multiplex PCR, and the TCRdb table lists in-frame clones only, not all of them. The table lists under 150,000 clones, 85% to 95% of them singletons, with 1.5% to 2% in the top ten. Specimen: peripheral blood, collected on day 0 of AZD1222 vaccination. The source is an adult in good health. Both conserved end residues are part of each CDR3. D genes are given only for firm matches. Size tells how often a clone was seen (once, few, many) or the class of an expanded clone, and some rows leave it out.

length	D	V	J	size	DNA	CDR3
13	NA	TRBV5-5	TRBJ2-5	NA	TGTGCCAGCAGCTTAGGACGGTCGGAGACCCAGTACTTC	CASSLGRSETQYF
14	TRBD1	TRBV29-1	TRBJ1-1	NA	TGCAGCGTCCTGGCAGGGGGGTGGGGCACTGAAGCTTTCTTT	CSVLAGGWGTEAFF
17	NA	TRBV7-3	TRBJ1-4	NA	TGTGCCAGCAGCTTAATGACCACTCAGCAGCCTCGGGAAAAACTGTTTTTT	CASSLMTTQQPREKLFF
15	TRBD1	TRBV24-1	TRBJ2-3	NA	TGTGCCACCAGTGATGGACAGGGGGCTTGGGATACGCAGTATTTT	CATSDGQGAWDTQYF
14	NA	TRBV19	TRBJ1-1	NA	TGTGCCAGTAGTATTTGGGGGGTTGACACTGAAGCTTTCTTT	CASSIWGVDTEAFF
14	NA	TRBV13	TRBJ2-1	NA	TGTGCCAGCAGCTCAGGACCAAGTTACAATGAGCAGTTCTTC	CASSSGPSYNEQFF
13	TRBD1	TRBV27	TRBJ2-7	NA	TGTGCCAGTGGGGACAGGGGGTCCTACGAGCAGTACTTC	CASGDRGSYEQYF
19	NA	TRBV11-1	TRBJ2-6	NA	TGTGCCAGCAGCTTAGCTCTGGCAGGAATGCTCTCTGGGGCCAACGTCCTGACTTTC	CASSLALAGMLSGANVLTF
13	NA	TRBV7-3	TRBJ1-1	NA	TGTGCCAGCAGCTTAACCAAGAACACTGAAGCTTTCTTT	CASSLTKNTEAFF
16	TRBD2	TRBV6-5	TRBJ2-1	once	TGTGCCAGCAGTTCCTTAGGACTAGCGGGGCAAAATGAGCAGTTCTTC	CASSSLGLAGQNEQFF
15	NA	TRBV6-5	TRBJ1-2	NA	TGTGCCAGCCGATATGACCCGGGACCGAGTTATGGCTACACCTTC	CASRYDPGPSYGYTF
13	NA	TRBV7-9	TRBJ2-1	NA	TGTGCCAGCAGCTTAGACCCCGCGAATGAGCAGTTCTTC	CASSLDPANEQFF
15	NA	TRBV9	TRBJ2-1	NA	TGTGCCAGCAGCCCCAAGGAGGGCCTCTACAATGAGCAGTTCTTC	CASSPKEGLYNEQFF
15	TRBD1	TRBV4-2	TRBJ1-1	once	TGTGCCAGCAGCTTACAGACAGGGGTAAACACTGAAGCTTTCTTT	CASSLQTGVNTEAFF
13	NA	TRBV7-9	TRBJ1-2	NA	TGTGCCAGCAGCTTGCCCGGGGTTCGGGGCTACACCTTC	CASSLPGVRGYTF
13	NA	TRBV3-1/TRBV3-2	TRBJ2-5	NA	TGTGCCAGCAGCCAAGGGGCCAAGGAGACCCAGTACTTC	CASSQGAKETQYF
12	TRBD1	TRBV5-1	TRBJ2-7	NA	TGCGCCAGCGGTACAGGGGCCTACGAGCAGTACTTC	CASGTGAYEQYF
17	TRBD2	TRBV28	TRBJ2-2	NA	TGTGCCAGCAGTTTAAGGCTGTCTAGCGGGGAATCCGGGGAGCTGTTTTTT	CASSLRLSSGESGELFF
13	NA	TRBV7-3	TRBJ2-1	NA	TGTGCCAGCAGCTTCTACAGGGATAATGAGCAGTTCTTC	CASSFYRDNEQFF
15	NA	TRBV14	TRBJ1-1	NA	TGTGCCAGCAGCCTCCAATTGCCCACGAACACTGAAGCTTTCTTT	CASSLQLPTNTEAFF
13	NA	TRBV20-1	TRBJ1-2	once	TGCAGTGCTAGTAAGGGGGGCGGCTATGGCTACACCTTC	CSASKGGGYGYTF
13	NA	TRBV13	TRBJ2-2	once	TGTGCCAGCAGCTTAGGCACAACCGGGGAGCTGTTTTTT	CASSLGTTGELFF